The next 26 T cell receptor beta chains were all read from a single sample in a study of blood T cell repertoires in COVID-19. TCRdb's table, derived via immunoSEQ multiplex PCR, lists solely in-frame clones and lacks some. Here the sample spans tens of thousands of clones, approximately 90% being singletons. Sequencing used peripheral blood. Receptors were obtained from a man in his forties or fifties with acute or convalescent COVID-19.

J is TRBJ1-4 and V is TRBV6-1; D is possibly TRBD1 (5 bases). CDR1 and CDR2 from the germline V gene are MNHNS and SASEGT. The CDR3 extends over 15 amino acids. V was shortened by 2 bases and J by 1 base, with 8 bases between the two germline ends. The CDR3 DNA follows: TGTGCCAGCAGTGAACGTCAGGGAACTAATGAAAAACTGTTTTTT. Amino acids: CASSERQGTNEKLFF.

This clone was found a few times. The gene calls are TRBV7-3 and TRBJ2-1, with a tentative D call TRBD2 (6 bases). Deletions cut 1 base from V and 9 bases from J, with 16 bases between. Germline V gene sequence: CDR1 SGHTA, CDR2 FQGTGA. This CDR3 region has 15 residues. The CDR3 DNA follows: TGTGCCAGCAGCTTAATCTGGGCCCGGGGAGGTGAGCAGTTCTTC. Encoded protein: CASSLIWARGGEQFF.

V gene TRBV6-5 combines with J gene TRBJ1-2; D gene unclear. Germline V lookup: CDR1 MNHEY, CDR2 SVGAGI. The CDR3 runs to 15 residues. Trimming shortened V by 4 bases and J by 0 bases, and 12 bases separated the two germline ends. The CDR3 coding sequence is TGTGCCAGCAGTTCTACAGAAATAGCTAACTATGGCTACACCTTC. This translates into CASSSTEIANYGYTF.

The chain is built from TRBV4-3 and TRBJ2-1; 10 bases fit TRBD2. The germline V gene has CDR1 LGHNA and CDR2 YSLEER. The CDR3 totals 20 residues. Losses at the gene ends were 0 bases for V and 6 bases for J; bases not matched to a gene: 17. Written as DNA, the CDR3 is TGCGCCAGCAGCCAAGATCTAGATCTAGCGGGGGCCCGAAGGGGCAATGAGCAGTTCTTC. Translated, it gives CASSQDLDLAGARRGNEQFF.

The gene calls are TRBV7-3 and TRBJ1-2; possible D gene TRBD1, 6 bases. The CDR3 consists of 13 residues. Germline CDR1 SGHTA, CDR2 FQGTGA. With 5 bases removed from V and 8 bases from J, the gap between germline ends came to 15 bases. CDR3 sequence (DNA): TGTGCCAGCAGCCTCGAGGACAGCACCGGCTACACCTTC. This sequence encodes CASSLEDSTGYTF.

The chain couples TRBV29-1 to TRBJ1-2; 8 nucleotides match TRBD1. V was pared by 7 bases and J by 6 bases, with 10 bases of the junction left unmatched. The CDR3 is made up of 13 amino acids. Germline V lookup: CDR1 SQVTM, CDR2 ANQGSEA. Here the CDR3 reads CSATTGGGNGYTF. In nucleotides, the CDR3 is TGCAGCGCTACCACAGGGGGTGGGAATGGCTACACCTTC. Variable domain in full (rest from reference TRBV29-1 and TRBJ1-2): SAVISQKPSRDICQRGTSLTIQCQVDSQVTMMFWYRQQPGQSLTLIATANQGSEATYESGFVIDKFPISRPNLTFSTLTVSNMSPEDSSIYLCSATTGGGNGYTFGSGTRLTVV.

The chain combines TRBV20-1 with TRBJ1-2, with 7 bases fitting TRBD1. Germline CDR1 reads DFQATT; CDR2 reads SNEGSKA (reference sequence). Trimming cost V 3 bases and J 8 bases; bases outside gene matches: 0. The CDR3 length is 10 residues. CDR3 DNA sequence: TGCAGTGCTAGGACAGGGGGCTACACCTTC. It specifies CSARTGGYTF.

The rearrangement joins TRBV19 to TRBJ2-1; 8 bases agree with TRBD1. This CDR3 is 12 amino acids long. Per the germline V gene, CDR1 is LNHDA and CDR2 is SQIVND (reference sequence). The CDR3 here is CASTGAYNEQFF. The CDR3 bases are TGTGCTTCGACAGGGGCATACAATGAGCAGTTCTTC.

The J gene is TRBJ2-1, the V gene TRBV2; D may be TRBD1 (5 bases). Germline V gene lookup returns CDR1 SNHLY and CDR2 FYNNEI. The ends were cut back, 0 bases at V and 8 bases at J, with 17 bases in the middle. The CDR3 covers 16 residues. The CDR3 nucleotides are TGTGCCAGCAGTGAAGCTAGCTCCCTTAGGGGCGATGAGCAGTTCTTC. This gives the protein CASSEASSLRGDEQFF. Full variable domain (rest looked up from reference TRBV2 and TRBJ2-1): EPEVTQTPSHQVTQMGQEVILRCVPISNHLYFYWYRQILGQKVEFLVSFYNNEISEKSEIFDDQFSVERPDGSNFTLKIRSTKLEDSAMYFCASSEASSLRGDEQFFGPGTRLTVL.

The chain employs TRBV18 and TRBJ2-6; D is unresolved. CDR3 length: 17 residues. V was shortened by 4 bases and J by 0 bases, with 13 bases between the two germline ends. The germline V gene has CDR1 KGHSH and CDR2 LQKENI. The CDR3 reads CASSLSSVSSGANVLTF. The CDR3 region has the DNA TGTGCCAGCTCACTCTCTAGTGTTAGCTCTGGGGCCAACGTCCTGACTTTC.

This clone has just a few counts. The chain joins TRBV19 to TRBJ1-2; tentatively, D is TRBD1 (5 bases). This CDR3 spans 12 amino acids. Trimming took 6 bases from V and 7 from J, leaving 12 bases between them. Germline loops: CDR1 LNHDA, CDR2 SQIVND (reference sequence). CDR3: CASSGGTFGYTF. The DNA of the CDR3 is TGTGCCAGTAGCGGGGGGACTTTTGGCTACACCTTC.

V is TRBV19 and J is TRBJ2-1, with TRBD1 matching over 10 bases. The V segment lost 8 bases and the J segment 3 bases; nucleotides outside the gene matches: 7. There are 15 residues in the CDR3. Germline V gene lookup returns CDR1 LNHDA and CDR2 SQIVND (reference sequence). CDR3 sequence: CASQDRGIFYNEQFF. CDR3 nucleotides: TGTGCCAGTCAGGACAGGGGGATTTTCTACAATGAGCAGTTCTTC.

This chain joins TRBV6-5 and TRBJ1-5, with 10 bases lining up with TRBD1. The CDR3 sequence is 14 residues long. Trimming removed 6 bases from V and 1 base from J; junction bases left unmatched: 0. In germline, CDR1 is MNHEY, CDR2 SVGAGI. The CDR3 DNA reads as TGTGCCAGCAGGGGACAGGGGAGCAATCAGCCCCAGCATTTT. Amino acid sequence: CASRGQGSNQPQHF.

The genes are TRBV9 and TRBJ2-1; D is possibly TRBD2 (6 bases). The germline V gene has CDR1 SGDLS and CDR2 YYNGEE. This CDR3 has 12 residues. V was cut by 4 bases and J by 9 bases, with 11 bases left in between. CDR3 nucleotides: TGTGCCAGCAGCCTCCGGGGGTTTGAGCAGTTCTTC. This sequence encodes CASSLRGFEQFF.

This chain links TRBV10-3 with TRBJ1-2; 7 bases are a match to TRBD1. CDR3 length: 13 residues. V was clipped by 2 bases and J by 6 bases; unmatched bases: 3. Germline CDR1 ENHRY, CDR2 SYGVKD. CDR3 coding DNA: TGTGCCATCAGTGAGCGAGGGGGCGATGGCTACACCTTC. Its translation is CAISERGGDGYTF.

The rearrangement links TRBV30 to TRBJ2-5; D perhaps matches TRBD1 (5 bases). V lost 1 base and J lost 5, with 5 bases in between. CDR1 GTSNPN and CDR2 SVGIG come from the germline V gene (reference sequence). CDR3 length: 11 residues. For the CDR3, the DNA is TGTGCCTGGAGTGAGGGGGAGACCCAGTACTTC. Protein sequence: CAWSEGETQYF.

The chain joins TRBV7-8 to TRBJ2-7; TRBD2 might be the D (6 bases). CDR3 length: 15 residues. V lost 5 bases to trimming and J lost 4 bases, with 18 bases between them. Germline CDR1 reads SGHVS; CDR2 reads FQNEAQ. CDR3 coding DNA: TGTGCCAGCAGCGGGGGGACTGTTGCGTGGTACGAGCAGTACTTC. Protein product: CASSGGTVAWYEQYF.

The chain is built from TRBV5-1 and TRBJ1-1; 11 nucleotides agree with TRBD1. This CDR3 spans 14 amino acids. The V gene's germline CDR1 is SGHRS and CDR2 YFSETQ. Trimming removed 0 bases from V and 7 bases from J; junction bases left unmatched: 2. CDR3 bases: TGCGCCAGCAGCTTGGTGGGACAGGGGGATGAAGCTTTCTTT. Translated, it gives CASSLVGQGDEAFF.

The CDR3 reads CASSLGLAGVADTQYF. The CDR3 nucleotides read TGTGCCAGCAGCTTAGGGTTAGCGGGAGTGGCAGATACGCAGTATTTT. The chain is built from TRBV7-9 and TRBJ2-3, with 9 positions matching TRBD2. CDR3 size: 16 residues. Germline V CDR1 and CDR2: SEHNR, FQNEAQ (reference sequence). The V segment lost 1 base and the J segment 4 bases; nucleotides outside the gene matches: 6.

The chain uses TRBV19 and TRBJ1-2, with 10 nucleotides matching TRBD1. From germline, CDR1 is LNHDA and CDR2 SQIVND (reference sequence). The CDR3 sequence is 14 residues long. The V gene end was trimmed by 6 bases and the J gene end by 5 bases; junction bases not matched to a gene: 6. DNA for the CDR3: TGTGCCAGTAGAACGACAGGGGGCGTGTATGGCTACACCTTC. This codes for CASRTTGGVYGYTF.

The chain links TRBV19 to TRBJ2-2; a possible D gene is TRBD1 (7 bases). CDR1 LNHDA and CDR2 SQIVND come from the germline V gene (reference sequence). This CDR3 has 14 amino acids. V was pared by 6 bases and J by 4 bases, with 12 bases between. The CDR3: CASRRQGGTGELFF. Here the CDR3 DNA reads TGTGCCAGTAGAAGACAGGGAGGCACCGGGGAGCTGTTTTTT.

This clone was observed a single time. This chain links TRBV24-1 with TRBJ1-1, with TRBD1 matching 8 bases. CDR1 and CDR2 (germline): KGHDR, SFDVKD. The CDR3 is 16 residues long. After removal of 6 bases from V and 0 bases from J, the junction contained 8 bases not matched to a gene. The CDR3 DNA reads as TGTGCCACCAGTCCGGGGACAGGAAAGATGAACACTGAAGCTTTCTTT. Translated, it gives CATSPGTGKMNTEAFF.

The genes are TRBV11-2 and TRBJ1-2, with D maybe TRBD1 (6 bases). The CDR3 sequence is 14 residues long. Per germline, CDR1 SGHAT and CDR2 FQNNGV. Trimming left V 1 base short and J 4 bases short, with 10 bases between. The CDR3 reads CASSLGDTAYGYTF. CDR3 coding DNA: TGTGCCAGCAGCTTAGGGGACACCGCCTATGGCTACACCTTC. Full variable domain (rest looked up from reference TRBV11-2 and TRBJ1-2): EAGVAQSPRYKIIEKRQSVAFWCNPISGHATLYWYQQILGQGPKLLIQFQNNGVVDDSQLPKDRFSAERLKGVDSTLKIQPAKLEDSAVYLCASSLGDTAYGYTFGSGTRLTVV.

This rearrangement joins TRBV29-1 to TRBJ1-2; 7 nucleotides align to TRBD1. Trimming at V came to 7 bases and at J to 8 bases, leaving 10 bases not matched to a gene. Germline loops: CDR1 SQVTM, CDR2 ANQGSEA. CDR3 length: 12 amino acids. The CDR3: CSALTGEAGYTF. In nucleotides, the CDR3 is TGCAGCGCCTTAACAGGGGAGGCGGGCTACACCTTC.

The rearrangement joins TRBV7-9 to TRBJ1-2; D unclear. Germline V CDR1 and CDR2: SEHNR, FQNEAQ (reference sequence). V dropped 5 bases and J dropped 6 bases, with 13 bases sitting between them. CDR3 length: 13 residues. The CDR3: CASSPGAVDGYTF. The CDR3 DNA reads TGTGCCAGCAGCCCCGGCGCGGTGGATGGCTACACCTTC. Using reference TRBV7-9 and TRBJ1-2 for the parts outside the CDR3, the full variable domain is DTGVSQNPRHKITKRGQNVTFRCDPISEHNRLYWYRQTLGQGPEFLTYFQNEAQLEKSRLLSDRFSAERPKGSFSTLEIQRTEQGDSAMYLCASSPGAVDGYTFGSGTRLTVV.

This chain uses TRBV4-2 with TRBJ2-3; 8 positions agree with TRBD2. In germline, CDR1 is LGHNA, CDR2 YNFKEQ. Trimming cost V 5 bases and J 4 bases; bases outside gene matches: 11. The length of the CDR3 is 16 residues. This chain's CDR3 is CASSKVLAESADTQYF. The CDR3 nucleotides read TGTGCCAGCAGCAAGGTACTAGCGGAGAGTGCAGATACGCAGTATTTT.